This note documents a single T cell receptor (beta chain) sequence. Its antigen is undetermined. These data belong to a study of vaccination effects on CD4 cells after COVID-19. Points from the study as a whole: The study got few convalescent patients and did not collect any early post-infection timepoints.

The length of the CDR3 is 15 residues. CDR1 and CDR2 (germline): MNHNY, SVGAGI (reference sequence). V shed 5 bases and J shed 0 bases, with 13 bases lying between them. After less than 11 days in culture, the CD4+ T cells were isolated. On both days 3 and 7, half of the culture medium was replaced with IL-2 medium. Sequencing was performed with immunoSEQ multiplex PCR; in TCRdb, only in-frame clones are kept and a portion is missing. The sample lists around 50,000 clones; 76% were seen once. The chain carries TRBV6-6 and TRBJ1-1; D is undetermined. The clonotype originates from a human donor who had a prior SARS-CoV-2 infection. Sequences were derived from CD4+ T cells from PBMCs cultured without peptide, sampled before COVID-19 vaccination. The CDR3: CASSRPNILNTEAFF. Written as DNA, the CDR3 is TGTGCCAGCAGTCGCCCGAATATTCTGAACACTGAAGCTTTCTTT.